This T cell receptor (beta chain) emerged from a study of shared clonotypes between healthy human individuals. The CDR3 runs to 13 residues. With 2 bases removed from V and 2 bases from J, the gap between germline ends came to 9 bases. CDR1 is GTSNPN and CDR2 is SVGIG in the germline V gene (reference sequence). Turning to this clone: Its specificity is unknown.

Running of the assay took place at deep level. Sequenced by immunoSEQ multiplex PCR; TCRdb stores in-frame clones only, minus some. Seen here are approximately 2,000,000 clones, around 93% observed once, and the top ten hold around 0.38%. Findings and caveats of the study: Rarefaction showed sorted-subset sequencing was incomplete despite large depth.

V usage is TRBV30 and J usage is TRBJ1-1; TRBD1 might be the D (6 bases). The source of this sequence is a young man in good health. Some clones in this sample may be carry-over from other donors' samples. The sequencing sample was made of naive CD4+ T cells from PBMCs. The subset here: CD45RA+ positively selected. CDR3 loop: CAWSIRGNTEAFF. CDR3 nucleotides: TGTGCCTGGAGTATCAGGGGAAACACTGAAGCTTTCTTT. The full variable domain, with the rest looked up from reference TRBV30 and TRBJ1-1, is SQTIHQWPATLVQPVGSPLSLECTVEGTSNPNLYWYRQAAGRGLQLLFYSVGIGQISSEVPQNLSASRPQDRQFILSSKKLLLSDSGFYLCAWSIRGNTEAFFGQGTRLTVV.